This TCR beta chain came from a study of CD8 T cells in Susac syndrome. Whole-study context: Patients with Susac syndrome were, at the time of blood collection, therapy-naive, maintained on corticosteroids, or maintained on intravenous immunoglobulin alone.

The sequenced target, TCR beta, came from blood CD8+ and CD4+ T cells. It was negative isolation that provided the CD8+ and CD4+ T cells, whereas TEMRA cells were enriched by FACS. CDR1 and CDR2 from the germline V gene are MGHDK and SYGVNS. The CDR3 is 14 amino acids. V lost 4 bases, J lost 10 bases, and 16 bases lay in between. Random hexamers primed reverse transcription of roughly 0.5 to 1 ug RNA. Coverage of TCR beta CDR3 amplification by immunoSEQ multiplex PCR extended to 54 Vbeta and 13 Jbeta. TCRdb passed the immunoSEQ multiplex PCR reads through MiXCR, listing each CDR3 protein once. Here the sample spans 140,000 to 150,000 distinct CDR3 sequences, 95% being singletons. This clonotype was counted between two and nine times.

V is TRBV25-1 and J is TRBJ1-4; no clear D gene. The source of this sequence is a human donor with Susac syndrome. Sample: CD4+ T cells from PBMCs. The CDR3, as DNA: TGTGCCAGCAGTGTCTACGGAAAAGCCCCAAAACTGTTTTTT. This gives the protein CASSVYGKAPKLFF.